This TCR beta chain was obtained from a study of blood T cells in healthy people across ages. Study conclusions and caveats: TCR beta diversity was tightly associated with the proportion of naive T cells. When set beside aged donors, long-lived donors presented more naive CD4+ cells and higher diversity.

A second PCR, run for about 6 to 12 cycles, used a sample-barcoded 5' primer plus a J-beta primer mix. Each cDNA molecule was tagged by a template-switch adaptor that had 12 random nucleotides. TCRdb reprocessed the 5' RACE reads via MiXCR and lists one record per CDR3 protein. Seen here are about 1.5 million distinct CDR3 sequences, less than 45% observed once, and the top ten hold about 3.8%. V was pared by 6 bases and J by 7 bases, with 14 bases of the junction left unmatched. The germline V gene has CDR1 LGHDT and CDR2 YNNKEL (reference sequence). The CDR3 sequence is 17 residues long. Concerning this clonotype: Its antigen is not known.

The sequence was collected from a woman aged 18-29 years in good health. Sequenced: blood. This chain joins TRBV3-1 and TRBJ2-1; TRBD2 matches 11 bases. The CDR3 loop is CASSLTGLAGFVNEQFF. The CDR3 DNA sequence: TGTGCCAGCAGTCTTACTGGACTAGCGGGTTTTGTGAATGAGCAGTTCTTC.